This T cell receptor (beta chain) originates from a study of blood T cells in healthy people across ages. Overall study context: Per two T cells, about one barcoded beta molecule was captured through template switching. Study outcomes and limitations: The percentage of naive T cells correlated strongly with TCR beta diversity. The study found more naive CD4+ cells and higher diversity in long-lived than aged donors.

Alongside a J-beta primer mix, a sample-barcoded 5' primer served in a second PCR lasting roughly 7 to 11 cycles. TCRdb re-called the 5' RACE reads with MiXCR, one entry per CDR3 protein. Here the sample spans about a million distinct CDR3 sequences, 51% being singletons. Concerning this clonotype: Its antigen remains unidentified.

Trimming removed 2 bases from V and 0 bases from J, with 17 bases in between. Germline V gene data show CDR1 as MNHEY and CDR2 as SVGEGT. The CDR3 totals 18 residues. Material for sequencing was blood. The TCR originated in a woman aged 60-75 years in good health. The chain employs TRBV6-2 or TRBV6-3 and TRBJ2-1; D remains unclear. The chain's CDR3 is CASSYLYKRPRSYNEQFF. The CDR3 nucleotides are TGTGCCAGCAGTTACCTCTACAAGCGACCGCGCTCCTACAATGAGCAGTTCTTC.